This T cell receptor (beta chain) originates from a study of blood T cell repertoires in COVID-19. Across the study: PBMCs, B-cell-depleted T cells, or T cells provided the cDNA or gDNA that made up the material.

The CDR3 totals 15 residues. Losses at the gene ends were 0 bases for V and 4 bases for J; bases not matched to a gene: 7. Germline V gene sequence: CDR1 SGDLS, CDR2 YYNGEE. The table came from immunoSEQ multiplex PCR; TCRdb's copy has only in-frame clones and leaves some out. The data hold roughly 130,000 clones, with roughly 83% observed a single time. The sequence came from a man aged 45-65 years who had recovered from COVID-19. This chain links TRBV9 with TRBJ2-7; 7 bases agree with TRBD1. The specimen sequenced was PBMCs or T cells enriched from blood (not recorded which). This CDR3 reads CASSVAGTADYEQYF. In DNA, the CDR3 is TGTGCCAGCAGCGTAGCCGGGACAGCAGATTACGAGCAGTACTTC.